The clone carrying this T cell receptor (beta chain) is a singleton in its sample. The V gene lost 5 bases and the J gene lost 3 bases, with 14 bases spanning the gap. CDR1 and CDR2 from the germline V gene are MNHEY and SVGAGI. The CDR3 contains 15 residues. The sample originates from a study of blood T cell repertoires in COVID-19. The authors' processing: Researchers report that nucleated cell counts were estimated from reference gene primer amplification. Profiled with immunoSEQ multiplex PCR; TCRdb holds only in-frame clones, not every one. That table is the source of V, J and clone size, and D and trimming were worked out from the DNA. The profile shows under 450,000 clones, just over 90% of them singletons.

This TCR came from a woman between 40 and 50 years old who had been exposed to COVID-19. V is TRBV6-5 and J is TRBJ1-5, with no clear D. Input material: PBMCs or T cells enriched from blood (not recorded which). The CDR3 bases are TGTGCCAGCAGTACAAACGCGGCCATCAATCAGCCCCAGCATTTT. It specifies CASSTNAAINQPQHF.